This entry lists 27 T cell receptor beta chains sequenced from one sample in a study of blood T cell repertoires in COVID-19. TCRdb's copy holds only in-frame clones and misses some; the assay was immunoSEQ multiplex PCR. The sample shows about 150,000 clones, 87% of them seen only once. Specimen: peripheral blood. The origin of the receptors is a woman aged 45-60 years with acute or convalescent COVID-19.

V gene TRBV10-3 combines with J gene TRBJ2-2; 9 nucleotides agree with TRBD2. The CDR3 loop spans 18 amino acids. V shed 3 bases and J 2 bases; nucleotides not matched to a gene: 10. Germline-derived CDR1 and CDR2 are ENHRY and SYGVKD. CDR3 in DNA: TGTGCCATCAGTGACCTAGCGGGGCCCTCCAGAAACACCGGGGAGCTGTTTTTT. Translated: CAISDLAGPSRNTGELFF.

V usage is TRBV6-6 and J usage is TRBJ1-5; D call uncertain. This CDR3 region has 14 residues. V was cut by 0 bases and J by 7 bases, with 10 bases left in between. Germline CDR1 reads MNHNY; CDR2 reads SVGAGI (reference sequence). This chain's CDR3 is CASSYSASTQPQHF. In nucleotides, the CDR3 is TGTGCCAGCAGTTACTCGGCCAGTACCCAGCCCCAGCATTTT.

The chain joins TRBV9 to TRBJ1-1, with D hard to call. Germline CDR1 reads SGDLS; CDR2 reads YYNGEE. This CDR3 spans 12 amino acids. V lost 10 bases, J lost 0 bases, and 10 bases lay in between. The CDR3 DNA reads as TGTGCCTCCTCCCCGGTGAACACTGAAGCTTTCTTT. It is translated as CASSPVNTEAFF.

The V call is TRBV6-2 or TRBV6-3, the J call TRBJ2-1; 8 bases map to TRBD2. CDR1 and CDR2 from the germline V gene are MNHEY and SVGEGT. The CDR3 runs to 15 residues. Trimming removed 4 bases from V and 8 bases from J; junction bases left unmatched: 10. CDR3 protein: CASSSRGGHIHEQFF. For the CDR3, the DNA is TGTGCCAGCAGTTCGCGCGGGGGGCACATCCATGAGCAGTTCTTC.

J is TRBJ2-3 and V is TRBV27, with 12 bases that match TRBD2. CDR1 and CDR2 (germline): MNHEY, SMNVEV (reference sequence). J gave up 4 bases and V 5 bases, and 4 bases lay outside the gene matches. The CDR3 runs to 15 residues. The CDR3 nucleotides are TGTGCCAGCAGTAAACTAGCGGGGGGATCAGATACGCAGTATTTT. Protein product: CASSKLAGGSDTQYF.

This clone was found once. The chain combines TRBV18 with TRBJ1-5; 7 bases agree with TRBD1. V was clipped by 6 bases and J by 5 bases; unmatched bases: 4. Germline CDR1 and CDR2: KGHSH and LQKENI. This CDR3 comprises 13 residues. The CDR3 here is CASSRGTDQPQHF. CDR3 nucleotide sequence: TGTGCCAGCTCTCGAGGGACAGATCAGCCCCAGCATTTT. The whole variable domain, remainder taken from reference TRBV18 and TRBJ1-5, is NAGVMQNPRHLVRRRGQEARLRCSPMKGHSHVYWYRQLPEEGLKFMVYLQKENIIDESGMPKERFSAEFPKEGPSILRIQQVVRGDSAAYFCASSRGTDQPQHFGDGTRLSIL.

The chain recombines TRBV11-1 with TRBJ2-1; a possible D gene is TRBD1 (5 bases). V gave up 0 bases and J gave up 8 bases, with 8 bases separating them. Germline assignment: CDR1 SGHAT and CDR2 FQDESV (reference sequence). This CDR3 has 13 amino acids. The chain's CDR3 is CASSLALGDEQFF. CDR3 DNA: TGTGCCAGCAGCTTAGCGTTAGGGGATGAGCAGTTCTTC.

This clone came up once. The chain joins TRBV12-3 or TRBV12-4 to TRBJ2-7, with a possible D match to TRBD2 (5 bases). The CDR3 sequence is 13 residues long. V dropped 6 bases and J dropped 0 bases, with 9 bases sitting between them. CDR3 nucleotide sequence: TGTGCCAGCAGAGAGGGAAGCTCCTACGAGCAGTACTTC. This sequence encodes CASREGSSYEQYF.

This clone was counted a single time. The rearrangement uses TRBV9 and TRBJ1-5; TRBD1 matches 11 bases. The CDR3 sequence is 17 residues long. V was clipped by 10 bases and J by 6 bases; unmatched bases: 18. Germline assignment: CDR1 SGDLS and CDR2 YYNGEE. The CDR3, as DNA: TGTGCCGCCAGCCGGGACAGGGGGATCATTTTGGTTCAGCCCCAGCATTTT. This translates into CAASRDRGIILVQPQHF.

The CDR3 DNA reads TGTGCCACCAGTGACCTGGGGACAGGGGACGAAGAGACCCAGTACTTC. Translating it yields CATSDLGTGDEETQYF. The chain links TRBV24-1 to TRBJ2-5, with TRBD1 identical over 10 bases. The V and J ends lost 4 bases and 3 bases, in that order; junction bases with no gene match: 7. Looked up from germline, CDR1 is KGHDR and CDR2 is SFDVKD. The CDR3 has 16 amino acids.

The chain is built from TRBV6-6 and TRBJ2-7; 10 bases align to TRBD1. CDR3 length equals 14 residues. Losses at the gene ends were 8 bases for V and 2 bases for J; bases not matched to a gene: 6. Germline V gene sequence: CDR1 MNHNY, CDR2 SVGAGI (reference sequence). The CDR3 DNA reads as TGTGCCAGCGCCTCCGGGACAGGGGCCTACGAGCAGTACTTC. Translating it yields CASASGTGAYEQYF.

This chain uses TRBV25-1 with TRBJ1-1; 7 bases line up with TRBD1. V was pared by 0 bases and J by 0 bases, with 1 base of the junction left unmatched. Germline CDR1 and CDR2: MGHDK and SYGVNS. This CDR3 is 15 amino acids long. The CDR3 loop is CASSEYRGLNTEAFF. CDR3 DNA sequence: TGTGCCAGCAGTGAATACAGGGGGTTGAACACTGAAGCTTTCTTT. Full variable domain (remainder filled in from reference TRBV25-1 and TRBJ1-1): EADIYQTPRYLVIGTGKKITLECSQTMGHDKMYWYQQDPGMELHLIHYSYGVNSTEKGDLSSESTVSRIRTEHFPLTLESARPSHTSQYLCASSEYRGLNTEAFFGQGTRLTVV.

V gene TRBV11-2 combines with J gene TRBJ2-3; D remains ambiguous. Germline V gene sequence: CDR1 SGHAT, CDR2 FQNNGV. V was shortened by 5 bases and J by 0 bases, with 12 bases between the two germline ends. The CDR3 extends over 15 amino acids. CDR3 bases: TGTGCCAGCAGCCTGTTTTCTTCTAGCACAGATACGCAGTATTTT. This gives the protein CASSLFSSSTDTQYF.

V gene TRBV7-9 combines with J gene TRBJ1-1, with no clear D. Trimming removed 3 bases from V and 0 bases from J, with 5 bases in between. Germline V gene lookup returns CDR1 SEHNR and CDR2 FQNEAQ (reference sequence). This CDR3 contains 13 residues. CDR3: CASSFPMNTEAFF. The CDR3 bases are TGTGCCAGCAGCTTTCCAATGAACACTGAAGCTTTCTTT.

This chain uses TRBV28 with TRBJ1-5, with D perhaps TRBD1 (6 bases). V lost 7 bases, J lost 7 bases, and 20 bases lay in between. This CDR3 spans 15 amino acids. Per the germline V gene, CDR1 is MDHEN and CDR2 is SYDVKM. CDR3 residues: CASNPLGSGGQPQHF. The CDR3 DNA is TGTGCCAGCAACCCCCTGGGGTCGGGGGGCCAGCCCCAGCATTTT.

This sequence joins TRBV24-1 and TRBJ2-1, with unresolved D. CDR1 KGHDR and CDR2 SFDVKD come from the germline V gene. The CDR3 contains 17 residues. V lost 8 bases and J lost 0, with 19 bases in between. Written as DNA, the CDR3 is TGTGCCACCACCTCCCCCGAGGAGTACCGCTCCTACAATGAGCAGTTCTTC. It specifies CATTSPEEYRSYNEQFF.

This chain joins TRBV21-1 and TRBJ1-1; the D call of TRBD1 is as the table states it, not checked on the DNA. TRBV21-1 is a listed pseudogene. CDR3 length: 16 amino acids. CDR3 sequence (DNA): TGTGCCAGCAGCAACTACGACAGGGACCTTTCCACTGAAGCTTTCTTT. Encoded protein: CASSNYDRDLSTEAFF.

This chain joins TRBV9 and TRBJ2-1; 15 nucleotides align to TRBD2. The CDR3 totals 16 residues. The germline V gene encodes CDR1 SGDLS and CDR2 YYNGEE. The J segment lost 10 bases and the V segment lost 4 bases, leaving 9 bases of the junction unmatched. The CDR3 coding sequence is TGTGCCAGCAGCCCCCGGACTAGCGGGGGGGCCATGGAGCAGTTCTTC. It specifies CASSPRTSGGAMEQFF.

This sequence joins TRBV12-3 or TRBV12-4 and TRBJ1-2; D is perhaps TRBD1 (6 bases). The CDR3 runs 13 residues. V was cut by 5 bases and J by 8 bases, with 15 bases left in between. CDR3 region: CASSLDRHSGYTF. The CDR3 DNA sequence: TGTGCCAGCAGTCTCGACAGGCATTCCGGCTACACCTTC.

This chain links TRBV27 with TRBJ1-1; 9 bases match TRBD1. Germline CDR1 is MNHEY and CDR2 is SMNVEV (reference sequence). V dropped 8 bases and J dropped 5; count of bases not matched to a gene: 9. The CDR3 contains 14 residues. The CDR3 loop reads CASRLTGGKTEAFF. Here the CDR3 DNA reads TGTGCCAGCCGCTTGACAGGGGGAAAAACTGAAGCTTTCTTT.

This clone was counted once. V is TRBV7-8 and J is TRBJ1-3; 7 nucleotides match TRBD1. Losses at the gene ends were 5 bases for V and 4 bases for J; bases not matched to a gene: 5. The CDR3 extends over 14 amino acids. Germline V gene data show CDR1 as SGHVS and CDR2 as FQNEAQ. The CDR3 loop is CASSPNRGGNTIYF. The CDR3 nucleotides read TGTGCCAGCAGCCCCAACAGGGGAGGAAACACCATATATTTT.

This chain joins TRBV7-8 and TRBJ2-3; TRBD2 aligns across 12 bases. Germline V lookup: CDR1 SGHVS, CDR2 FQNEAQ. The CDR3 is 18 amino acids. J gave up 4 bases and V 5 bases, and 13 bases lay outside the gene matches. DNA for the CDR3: TGTGCCAGCAGCGGCCAACCCCCGACTAGCGGGAGTGCAGATACGCAGTATTTT. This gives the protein CASSGQPPTSGSADTQYF.

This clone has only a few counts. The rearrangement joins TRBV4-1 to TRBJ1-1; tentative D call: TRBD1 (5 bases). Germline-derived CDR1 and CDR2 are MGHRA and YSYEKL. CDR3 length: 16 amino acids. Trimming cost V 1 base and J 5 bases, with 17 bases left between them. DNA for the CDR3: TGCGCCAGCAGCCAAGCGGTGACGCAGGGATGGACTGAAGCTTTCTTT. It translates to CASSQAVTQGWTEAFF.

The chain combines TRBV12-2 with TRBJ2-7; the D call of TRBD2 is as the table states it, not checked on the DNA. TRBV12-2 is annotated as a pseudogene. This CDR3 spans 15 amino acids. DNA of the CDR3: TGTGCAAGTCGTCCCCTACCCCTAAGCTCCTACGAGCAGTACTTC. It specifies CASRPLPLSSYEQYF.

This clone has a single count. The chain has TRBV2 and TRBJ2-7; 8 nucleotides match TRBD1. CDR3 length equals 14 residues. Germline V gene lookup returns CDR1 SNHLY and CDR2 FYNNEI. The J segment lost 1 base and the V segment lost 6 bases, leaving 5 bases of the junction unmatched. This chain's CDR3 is CASRRTGWSYEQYF. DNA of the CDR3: TGTGCCAGCAGGCGGACAGGGTGGTCCTACGAGCAGTACTTC.

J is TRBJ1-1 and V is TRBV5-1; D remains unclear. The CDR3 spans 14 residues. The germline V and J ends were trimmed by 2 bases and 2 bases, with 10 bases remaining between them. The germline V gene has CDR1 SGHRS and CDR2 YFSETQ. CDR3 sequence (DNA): TGCGCCAGCAGCTTATCCGGGAGCAACACTGAAGCTTTCTTT. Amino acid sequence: CASSLSGSNTEAFF.

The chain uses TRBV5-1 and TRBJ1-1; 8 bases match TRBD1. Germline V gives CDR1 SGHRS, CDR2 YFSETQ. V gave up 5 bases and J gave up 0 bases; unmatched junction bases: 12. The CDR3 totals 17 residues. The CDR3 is CASRAGGPFTLNTEAFF. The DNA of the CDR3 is TGCGCCAGCAGAGCAGGGGGCCCTTTTACCTTGAACACTGAAGCTTTCTTT.